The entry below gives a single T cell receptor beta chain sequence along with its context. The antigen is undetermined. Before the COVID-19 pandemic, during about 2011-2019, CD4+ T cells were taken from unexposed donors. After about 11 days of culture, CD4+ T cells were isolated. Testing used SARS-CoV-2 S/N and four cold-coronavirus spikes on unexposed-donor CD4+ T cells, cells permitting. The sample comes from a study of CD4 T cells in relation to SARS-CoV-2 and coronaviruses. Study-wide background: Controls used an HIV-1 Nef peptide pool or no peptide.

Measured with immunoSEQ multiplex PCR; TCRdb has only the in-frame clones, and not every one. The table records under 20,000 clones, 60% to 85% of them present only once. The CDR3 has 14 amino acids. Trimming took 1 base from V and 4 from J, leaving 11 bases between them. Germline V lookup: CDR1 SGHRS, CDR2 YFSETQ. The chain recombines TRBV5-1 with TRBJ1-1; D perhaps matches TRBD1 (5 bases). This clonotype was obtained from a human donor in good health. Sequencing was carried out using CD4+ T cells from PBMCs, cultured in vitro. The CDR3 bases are TGCGCCAGCAGCTTGTTGCAGGGAGGCACTGAAGCTTTCTTT. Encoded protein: CASSLLQGGTEAFF.